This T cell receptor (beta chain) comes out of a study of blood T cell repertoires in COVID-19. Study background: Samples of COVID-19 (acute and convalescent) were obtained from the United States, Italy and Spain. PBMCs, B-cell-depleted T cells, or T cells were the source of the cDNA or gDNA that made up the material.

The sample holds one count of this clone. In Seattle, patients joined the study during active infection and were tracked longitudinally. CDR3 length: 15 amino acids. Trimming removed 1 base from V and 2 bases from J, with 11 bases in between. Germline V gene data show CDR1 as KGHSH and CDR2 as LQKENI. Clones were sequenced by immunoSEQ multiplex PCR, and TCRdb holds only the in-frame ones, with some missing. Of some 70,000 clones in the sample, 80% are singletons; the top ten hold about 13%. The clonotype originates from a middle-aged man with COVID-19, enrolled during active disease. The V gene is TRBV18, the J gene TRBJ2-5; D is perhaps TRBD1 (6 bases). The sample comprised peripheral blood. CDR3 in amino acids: CASSPLSGVQETQYF. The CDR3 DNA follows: TGTGCCAGCTCACCACTCTCAGGGGTACAAGAGACCCAGTACTTC.